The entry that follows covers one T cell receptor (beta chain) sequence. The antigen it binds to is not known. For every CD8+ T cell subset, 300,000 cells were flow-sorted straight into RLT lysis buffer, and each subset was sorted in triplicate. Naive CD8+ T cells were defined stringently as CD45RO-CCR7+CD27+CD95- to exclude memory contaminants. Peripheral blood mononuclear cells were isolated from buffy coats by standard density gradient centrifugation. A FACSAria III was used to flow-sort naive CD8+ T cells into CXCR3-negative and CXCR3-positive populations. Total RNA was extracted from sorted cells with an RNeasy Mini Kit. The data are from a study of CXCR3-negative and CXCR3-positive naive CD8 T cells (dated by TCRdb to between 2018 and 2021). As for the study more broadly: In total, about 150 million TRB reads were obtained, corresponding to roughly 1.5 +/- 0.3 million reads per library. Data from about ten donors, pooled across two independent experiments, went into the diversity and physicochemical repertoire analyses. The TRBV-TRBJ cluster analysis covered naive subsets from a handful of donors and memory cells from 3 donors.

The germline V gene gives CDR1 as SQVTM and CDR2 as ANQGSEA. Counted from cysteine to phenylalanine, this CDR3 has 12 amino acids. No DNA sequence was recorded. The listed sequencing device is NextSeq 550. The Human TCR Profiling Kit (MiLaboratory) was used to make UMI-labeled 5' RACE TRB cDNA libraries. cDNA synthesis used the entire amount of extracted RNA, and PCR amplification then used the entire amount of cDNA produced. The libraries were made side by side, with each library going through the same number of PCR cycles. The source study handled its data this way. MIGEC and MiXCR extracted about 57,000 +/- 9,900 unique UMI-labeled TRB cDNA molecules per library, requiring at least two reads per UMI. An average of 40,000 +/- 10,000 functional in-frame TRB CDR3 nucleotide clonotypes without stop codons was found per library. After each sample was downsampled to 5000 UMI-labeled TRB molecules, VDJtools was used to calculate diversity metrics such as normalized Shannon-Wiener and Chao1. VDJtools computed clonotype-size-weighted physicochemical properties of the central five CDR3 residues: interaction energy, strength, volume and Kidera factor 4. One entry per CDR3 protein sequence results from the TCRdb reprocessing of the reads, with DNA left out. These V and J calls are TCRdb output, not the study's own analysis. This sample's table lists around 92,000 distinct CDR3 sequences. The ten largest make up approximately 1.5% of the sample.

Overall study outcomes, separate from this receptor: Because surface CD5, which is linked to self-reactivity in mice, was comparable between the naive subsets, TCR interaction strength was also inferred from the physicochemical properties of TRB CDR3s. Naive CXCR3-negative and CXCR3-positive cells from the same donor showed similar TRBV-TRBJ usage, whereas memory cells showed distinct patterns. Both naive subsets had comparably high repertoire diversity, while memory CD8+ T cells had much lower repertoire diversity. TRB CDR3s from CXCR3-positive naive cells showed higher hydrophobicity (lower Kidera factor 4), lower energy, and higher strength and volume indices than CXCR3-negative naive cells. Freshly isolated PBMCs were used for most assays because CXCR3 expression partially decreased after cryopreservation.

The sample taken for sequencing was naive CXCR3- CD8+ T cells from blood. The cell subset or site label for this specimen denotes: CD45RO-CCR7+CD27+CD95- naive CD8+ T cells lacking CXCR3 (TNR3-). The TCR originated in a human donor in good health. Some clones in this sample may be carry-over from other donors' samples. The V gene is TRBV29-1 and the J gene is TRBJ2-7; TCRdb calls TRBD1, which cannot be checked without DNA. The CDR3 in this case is CSVEKQGYEQYF.